This TCR beta chain was retrieved from a study of shared clonotypes between healthy human individuals. In the authors' methods: Owing to the provision of junction-only sequences devoid of quality scores by immunoSEQ, filtering differed. The repertoire was sequenced with immunoSEQ multiplex PCR; TCRdb's copy has only in-frame clones and lacks some. That table is the source of V, J and clone size, and D and trimming were worked out from the DNA. The data contain more than 80,000 clones, 65% to 70% of them singletons. The CDR3 covers 14 residues. V was pared by 1 base and J by 2 bases, with 8 bases between. Germline CDR1 is MGHRA and CDR2 is YSYEKL.

Sample: memory CD8+ T cells sorted from blood. Stated subset: CD45RO+ cells pooled with CCR7-negative TemRA cells. This receptor was taken from a man aged 25 to 40 in good health. The chain carries TRBV4-1 and TRBJ2-5; D may be TRBD2 (5 bases). CDR3 coding DNA: TGCGCCAGCAGCCAAGGACTATTACAAGAGACCCAGTACTTC. As protein: CASSQGLLQETQYF.